This T cell receptor (beta chain) came from a study of beta chain features in type 1 diabetes. Notes on the study in general: VDJ junctions sequenced from type 1 diabetes patients showed fewer insertions and more deletions.

This CDR3 contains 15 residues. Trimming pared 1 base from V and 7 bases from J, leaving 14 bases between. Germline V gives CDR1 SEHNR, CDR2 FQNEAQ (reference sequence). Notes on this clone: Antigen: not known.

Expressed TCRB transcripts were sequenced, since all the RNA that had been isolated was reverse transcribed. The average output of naive, central memory and regulatory T cell samples was several million reads. Using immunoSEQ multiplex PCR, the repertoire was profiled, and TCRdb retains in-frame clones only, with some absent. The sample contains about 930,000 clones, roughly a sixth of which appear only once. The TCR sequence derives from a woman in her late teens or twenties in good health. The rearrangement uses TRBV7-9 and TRBJ2-1; D is ambiguous. Specimen: naive CD4+ T cells from blood. CDR3 residues: CASSLDLGPRNEQFF. CDR3 in DNA: TGTGCCAGCAGCTTAGATCTTGGGCCGCGTAATGAGCAGTTCTTC.